This T cell receptor (beta chain) was recorded in a study of blood T cells in healthy people across ages (dated by TCRdb to between 2014 and 2016). Turning to the overall study: In model experiments, roughly one uniquely barcoded TCR beta cDNA molecule per two T cells was captured by template switching. Age-related changes in TCR beta repertoire diversity were measured in the study by deep sequencing normalized with unique cDNA molecular identifiers. Using the same blood draw, the study looked at two additional independent replicas of 1 million unique cDNA reads for two donors, one aged 18 to 30 and the other aged 80 or older. To avoid experimental bias, donors of different ages were distributed randomly across sequencing lanes. Four age groups were formed from the donors: young (average roughly 16 years), middle-aged (around 40), aged (about 62) and long-lived (approximately 78). Overall results and qualifications from the work: A strong correlation was found between observed TCR beta diversity and the percentage of naive T cells measured by flow cytometry. Conclusive comparison of naive and antigen-experienced compartments was prevented by the profiling of bulk unsorted PBMCs. Estimates of total diversity based on one million sequenced T cells were considered lower bounds and underestimates. Because the CMV infection status of the donors was unknown, age-related changes in expanded clonotypes may potentially have been confounded. Observed TCR beta diversity per million T cells fell roughly linearly with age, and a significant reduction was already apparent by age about 36. Compared with the aged group, more naive CD4+ T cells, fewer expanded clones and increased TCR diversity were shown by the long-lived group, suggesting age selection.

The germline V gene yields MGHRA for CDR1 and YSYEKL for CDR2. Deletion took 6 bases off V and 1 base off J, with a span of 12 bases between the germline ends. The CDR3 runs 14 residues from the cysteine to the phenylalanine. The DNA shown is the 42-base CDR3, in frame from base 1. This clonotype showed up many times. Its antigen is currently not known. No base-level quality is on record; no much larger clone is a single base apart. Systemically healthy Caucasian individuals from Russia, approximately 39 in total and aged about 6 to 100 years, were included as donors. Each donor gave ten milliliters of peripheral blood, collected into EDTA-treated Vacutainer tubes. PBMCs were isolated by Ficoll-Paque density-gradient centrifugation, with at least 6 million obtained per sample. Total RNA, at least 6 micrograms per sample, was extracted from PBMCs with Trizol reagent. For every donor, flow cytometry on a PBMC aliquot measured the percentage of naive CD45RAhigh/CD27high T cells.

The library was built by means of 5' RACE. This sample was sequenced with an Illumina HiSeq 2500. A second PCR of roughly 6 to 11 cycles was performed with a sample-barcoded 5' primer and a J-beta primer mix. A template-switch 5' adaptor carrying 12 random nucleotides introduced a unique molecular identifier onto each TCR beta cDNA molecule. Each sample yielded at least 2.5 million CDR3-containing paired-end reads. First-strand cDNA synthesis was performed from all RNA using the Mint cDNA synthesis kit, with priming by a TRBC-specific oligonucleotide. Following uracil-DNA glycosylase treatment, a first 18-cycle PCR with universal primers M1SS and BC2_uni_R was performed on all cDNA. Concerning the study's data processing: For normalization, 1 million high-quality reads were randomly selected from each sample, with every read carrying a distinct molecular identifier. Instead of being binned into consensus sequences, reads with shared molecular identifiers were discarded. MiTCR, with a Q25 quality threshold and the strictest error-elimination algorithm, was used for CDR3 identification, clonotype clustering and error correction. A nonparametric unseen species model using Euler transformation provided a lower-bound estimate of total TCR beta diversity. In-frame beta chains were kept once TCRdb had trimmed the public reads at Q25 with fastp and called clones with MiXCR. Identical CDR3 protein sequences are pooled into one entry, listed with their most common genes and DNA. TCRdb's processing, not the authors', yielded these V and J calls. The sample table holds 700,000 or so distinct CDR3 sequences, of which approximately 40% were seen once. Clones ranked in the top ten supply roughly 30% of the sample.

The receptor was derived from an elderly man in good health. The rearrangement joined TRBV4-1 to TRBJ1-2; the D gene is possibly TRBD1, with 5 bases matching. Sequenced input: blood. The CDR3 has the sequence CASSVGQGNYGYTF. The DNA is TGCGCCAGCAGTGTGGGTCAGGGTAACTATGGCTACACCTTC.